This note documents a single T cell receptor (beta chain) sequence. Its recognized antigen is unknown. No base-level quality is on record; no much larger clone is a single base apart. Donors were healthy HIV-negative adults with no recently reported acute infections or vaccinations. Only Caucasian adults living in Nashville, Tennessee, USA were represented among the donors. Magnetic negative selection was used to enrich CD4+ T cells, after which naive cells were positively selected on CD45RA and the negative fraction became the memory subset. Blood was obtained by leukapheresis, after which PBMCs were separated by Ficoll-Histopaque density gradient centrifugation and cryopreserved in liquid nitrogen vapor phase. Analytical flow cytometry was used to check the purity and quantity of every magnetically sorted T cell population. Genomic DNA was isolated from each sorted fraction and quantified by UV absorbance on a Nanodrop 2000c.

TCR CDR3 regions were amplified from genomic DNA by multiplex PCR using the deep immunoSEQ assay. Genomic DNA extracted from each cell subset was distributed evenly over all wells of several immunoSEQ 96-well plates, and each plate served as one replicate. For sorted subsets, 150 to 200 ng genomic DNA, equal to 30,000 or so T cell genomes, was loaded into each replicate PCR. Purified libraries were quantified with a Qubit 3.0 fluorometer, sized on a Bioanalyzer 2100, and re-quantified with the KAPA Library Quantification kit. Every immunoSEQ 96-well plate was sequenced on a separate single-read 150-cycle Illumina NextSeq 550 flow cell. The authors' pipeline ran thus. Because the immunoSEQ output held only junctional sequences and lacked quality scores, the filtering could not match the filtering applied to full-length reads. Sequences were annotated with PyIR, a Python wrapper for IgBLAST v1.9, and V/J genes and CDR3 were assigned using IMGT germline references. Reads with weak V/J assignments (E-value above 1e-6), missing CDR3, stop codons, out-of-frame junctions, or ambiguous translated residues were removed. V3J clonotypes were defined as sequences sharing an identical inferred V gene, J gene, and CDR3 amino acid sequence. The percentage overlap between two repertoires was calculated by dividing the number of shared unique clonotypes by the size of the smaller repertoire. RTK rarefaction, the Chao1 estimator, and Recon v2.1 estimates of unobserved clonotypes were used to assess repertoire richness. Generation probabilities for all TCRbeta clonotypes obtained by the gDNA method from four donors were computed using OLGA. TCRdb holds this immuneACCESS table with in-frame rearrangements only. Some clones are missing; in checked studies, unresolved V genes explain under half, and the rest has no known cause. V, J and clone size derive from that table, while D and trimming were established from the DNA sequence. Recorded for this sample are around 1,100,000 clones; approximately 80% of them occurred a single time. 0.89% of the sample is taken by the ten largest.

This sample was included in a study of shared clonotypes between healthy human individuals (TCRdb year 2020). In the study overall: The cohort comprised a couple of women and three men aged 18 to 49 years. For each donor, three plates each were used for CD4 naive and CD4 memory, two plates were used for CD8 naive, and one plate was used for CD8 memory. Blood TCR repertoires of a handful of healthy adults were deeply sequenced to estimate repertoire size and the extent of clonotype sharing between individuals. To increase sequencing depth and limit assay-specific biases, different laboratories used diverse techniques to prepare libraries and sequence TCR repertoires. Leukapheresis yielded between about 0.94 and 10 billion PBMCs per donor. The research as a whole found: Sampling was limited to blood, and TCR repertoires in tissue likely differ from TCR repertoires in blood. Incomplete sequencing was indicated by rarefaction of sorted-subset datasets, despite the large sequencing depth. Based on pairwise subsampling, the degree of clonotype sharing among donors was expected to be affected by sequencing depth. The small number of donors limited the genetic and exposure-history diversity represented. When several donors were compared, the shared fraction of clonotypes was 5% to 6.5% for naive CD4, around 3.6% for naive CD8, 2% to 2.5% for memory CD4, and 0.35% to 0.4% for memory CD8. Clonotypes shared by all four sorted-subset donors showed higher generation probabilities than non-shared clonotypes. Naive subsets generally had larger estimated clonotype richness than memory subsets did.

The source is a man aged 18 to 35 in good health. Some clones in this sample may be carry-over from other donors' samples. The sequenced sample was memory CD4+ T cells from PBMCs. Sample cell subset or site, as interpreted from the label and publication: CD45RA-negative fraction.

The DNA sequence is TGTGCCAGCAACAGGGCCCGCACAGATACGCAGTATTTT. It translates as CASNRARTDTQYF. This receptor chain uses TRBV5-6 and TRBJ2-3, and possibly TRBD1, on 6 matching bases. Taken from cysteine to phenylalanine, the CDR3 has 13 residues. The entry retains the CDR3 DNA only, 39 bases that are in frame from base 1. CDR1 and CDR2 were assigned from the germline V gene as SGHDT and YYEEEE. V drops 6 bases and J drops 1 base, leaving 9 bases in between.